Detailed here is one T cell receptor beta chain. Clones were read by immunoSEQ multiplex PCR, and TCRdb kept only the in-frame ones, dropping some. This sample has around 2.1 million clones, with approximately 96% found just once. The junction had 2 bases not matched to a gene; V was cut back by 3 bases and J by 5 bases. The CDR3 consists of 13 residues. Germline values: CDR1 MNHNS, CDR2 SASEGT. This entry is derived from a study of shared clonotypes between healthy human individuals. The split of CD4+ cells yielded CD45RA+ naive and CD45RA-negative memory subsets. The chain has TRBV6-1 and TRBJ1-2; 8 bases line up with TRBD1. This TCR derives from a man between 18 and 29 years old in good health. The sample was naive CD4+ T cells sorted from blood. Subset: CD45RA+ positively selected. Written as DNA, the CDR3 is TGTGCCAGCAGTGACTACAGGGGGTATGGCTACACCTTC. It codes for CASSDYRGYGYTF.